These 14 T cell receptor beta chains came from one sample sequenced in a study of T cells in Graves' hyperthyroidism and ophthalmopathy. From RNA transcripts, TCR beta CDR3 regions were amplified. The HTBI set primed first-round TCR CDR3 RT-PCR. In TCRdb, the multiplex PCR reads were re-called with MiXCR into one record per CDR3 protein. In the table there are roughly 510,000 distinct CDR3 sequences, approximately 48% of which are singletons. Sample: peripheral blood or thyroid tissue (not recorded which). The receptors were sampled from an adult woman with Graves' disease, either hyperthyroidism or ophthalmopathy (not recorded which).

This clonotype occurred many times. The CDR3, as DNA: TGTGCCAGCAGAGGGACAGGTTACGGGGAGCTGTTTTTT. It is translated as CASRGTGYGELFF. This chain uses TRBV12-3 or TRBV12-4 with TRBJ2-2; 8 bases match TRBD1. The V gene end was trimmed by 6 bases and the J gene end by 7 bases; junction bases not matched to a gene: 4. This CDR3 spans 13 amino acids.

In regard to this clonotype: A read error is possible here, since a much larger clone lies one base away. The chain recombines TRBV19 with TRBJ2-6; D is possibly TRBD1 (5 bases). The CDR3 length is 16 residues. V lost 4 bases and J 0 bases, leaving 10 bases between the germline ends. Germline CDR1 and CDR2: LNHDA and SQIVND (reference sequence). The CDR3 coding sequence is TGTGCCAGTAGTACTAGGGGTTCCTCTGGGGCCAACGTCCTGACTTTC. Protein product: CASSTRGSSGANVLTF.

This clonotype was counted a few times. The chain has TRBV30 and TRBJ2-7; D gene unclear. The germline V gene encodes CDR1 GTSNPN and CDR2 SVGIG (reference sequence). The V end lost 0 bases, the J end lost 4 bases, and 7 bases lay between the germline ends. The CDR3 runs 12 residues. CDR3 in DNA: TGTGCCTGGAGTGTGATGGGTTACGAGCAGTACTTC. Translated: CAWSVMGYEQYF.

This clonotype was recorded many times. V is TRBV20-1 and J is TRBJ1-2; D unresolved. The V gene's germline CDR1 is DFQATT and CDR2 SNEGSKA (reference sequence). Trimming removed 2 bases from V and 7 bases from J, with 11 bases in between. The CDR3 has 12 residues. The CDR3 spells CSARPPGVGYTF. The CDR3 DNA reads TGCAGTGCTAGACCCCCCGGGGTTGGCTACACCTTC.

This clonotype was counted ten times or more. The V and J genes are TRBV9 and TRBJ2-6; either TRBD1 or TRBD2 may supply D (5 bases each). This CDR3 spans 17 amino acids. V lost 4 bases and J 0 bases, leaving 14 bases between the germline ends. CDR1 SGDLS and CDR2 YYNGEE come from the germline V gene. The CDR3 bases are TGTGCCAGCAGCAGAACCGGGACCACCTCTGGGGCCAACGTCCTGACTTTC. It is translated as CASSRTGTTSGANVLTF.

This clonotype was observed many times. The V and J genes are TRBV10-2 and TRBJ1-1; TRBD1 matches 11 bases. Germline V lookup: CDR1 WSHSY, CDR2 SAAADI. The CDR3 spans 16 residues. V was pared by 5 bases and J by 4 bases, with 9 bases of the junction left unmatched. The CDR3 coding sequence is TGCGCCAGCAGTAGGACAGGGGGCAGATGGGGCACTGAAGCTTTCTTT. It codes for CASSRTGGRWGTEAFF.

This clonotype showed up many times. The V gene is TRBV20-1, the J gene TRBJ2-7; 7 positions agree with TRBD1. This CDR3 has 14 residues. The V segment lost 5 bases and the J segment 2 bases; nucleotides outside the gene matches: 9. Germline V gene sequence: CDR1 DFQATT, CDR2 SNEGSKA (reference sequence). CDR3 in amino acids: CSALTGDGPYEQYF. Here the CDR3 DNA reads TGCAGTGCTCTTACAGGGGACGGCCCCTACGAGCAGTACTTC.

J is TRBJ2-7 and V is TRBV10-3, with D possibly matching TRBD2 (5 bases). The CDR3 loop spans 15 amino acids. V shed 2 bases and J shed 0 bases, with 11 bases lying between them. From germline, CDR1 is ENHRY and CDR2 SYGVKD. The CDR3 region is CAISEGLGRSYEQYF. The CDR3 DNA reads TGTGCCATCAGTGAGGGACTGGGCCGCTCCTACGAGCAGTACTTC.

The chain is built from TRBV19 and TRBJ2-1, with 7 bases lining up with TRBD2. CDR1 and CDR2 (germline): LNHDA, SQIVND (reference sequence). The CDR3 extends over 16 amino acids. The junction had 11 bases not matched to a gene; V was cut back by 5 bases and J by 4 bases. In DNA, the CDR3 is TGTGCCAGTAGTCCCGGTTTTCGGGGGGTGTACAATGAGCAGTTCTTC. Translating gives CASSPGFRGVYNEQFF.

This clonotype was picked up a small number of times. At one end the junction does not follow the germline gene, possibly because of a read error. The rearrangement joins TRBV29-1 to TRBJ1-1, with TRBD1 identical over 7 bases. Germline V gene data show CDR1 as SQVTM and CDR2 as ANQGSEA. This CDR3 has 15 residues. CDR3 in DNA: TGCAGCGTCGAAGGACCGACAGGGTTTAGCACTGAAGCTTTCTTT. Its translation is CSVEGPTGFSTEAFF.

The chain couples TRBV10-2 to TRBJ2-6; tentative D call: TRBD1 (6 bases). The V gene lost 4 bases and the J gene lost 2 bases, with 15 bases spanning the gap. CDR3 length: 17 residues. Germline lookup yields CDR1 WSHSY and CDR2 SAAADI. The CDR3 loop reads CASSVWDKGPGANVLTF. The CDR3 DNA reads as TGCGCCAGCAGTGTGTGGGACAAGGGACCTGGGGCCAACGTCCTGACTTTC.

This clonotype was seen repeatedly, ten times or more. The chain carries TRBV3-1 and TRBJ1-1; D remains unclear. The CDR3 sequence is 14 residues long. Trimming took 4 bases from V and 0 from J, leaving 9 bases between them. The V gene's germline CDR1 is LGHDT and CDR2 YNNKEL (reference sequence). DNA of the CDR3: TGTGCCAGCAGCCCCGGACGGCTGAACACTGAAGCTTTCTTT. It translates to CASSPGRLNTEAFF.

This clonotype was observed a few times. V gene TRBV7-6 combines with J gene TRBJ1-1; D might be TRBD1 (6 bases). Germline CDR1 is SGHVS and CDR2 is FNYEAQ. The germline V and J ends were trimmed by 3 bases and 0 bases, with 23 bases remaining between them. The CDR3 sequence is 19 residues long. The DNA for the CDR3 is TGTGCCAGCAGCTTGATTCCCCCGGGGGCAGGGGCGCTGAACACTGAAGCTTTCTTT. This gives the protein CASSLIPPGAGALNTEAFF. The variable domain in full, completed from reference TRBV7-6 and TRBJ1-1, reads GAGVSQSPRYKVTKRGQDVALRCDPISGHVSLYWYRQALGQGPEFLTYFNYEAQQDKSGLPNDRFSAERPEGSISTLTIQRTEQRDSAMYRCASSLIPPGAGALNTEAFFGQGTRLTVV.

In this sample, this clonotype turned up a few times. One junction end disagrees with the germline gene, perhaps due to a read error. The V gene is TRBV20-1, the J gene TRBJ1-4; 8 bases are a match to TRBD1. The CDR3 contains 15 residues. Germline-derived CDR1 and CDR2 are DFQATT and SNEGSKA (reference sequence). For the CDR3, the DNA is TGCAGTGCTGAGGGGGCGCAGGGGGCTGGGGAAAAACTGCTTTTT. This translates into CSAEGAQGAGEKLLF.